Presented here are 4 T cell receptor beta chains from one specimen sequenced in a study of shared clonotypes between healthy human individuals. Naive CD8 cells lacked CD45RO and underwent positive selection for CCR7, leaving out terminally differentiated effector memory CD45RA+ cells. Produced via immunoSEQ multiplex PCR; TCRdb's table is partial and in-frame only. The profile shows around 550,000 clones, 85% to 95% of them singletons. Sequencing was performed on naive CD8+ T cells sorted from blood. These TCRs come from a young woman in good health.

This clone was seen just once. The chain joins TRBV9 to TRBJ1-3; D call uncertain. Germline CDR1 is SGDLS and CDR2 is YYNGEE. The CDR3 is made up of 15 amino acids. Trimming shortened V by 4 bases and J by 2 bases, and 13 bases separated the two germline ends. CDR3 residues: CASSPLEGAGNTIYF. CDR3 bases: TGTGCCAGCAGCCCCTTGGAGGGAGCTGGAAACACCATATATTTT.

The rearrangement joins TRBV6-6 to TRBJ1-5, with D possibly TRBD1 on 5 matching bases. CDR1 is MNHNY, CDR2 SVGAGI, per germline (reference sequence). The CDR3 has 15 amino acids. The ends were cut back, 0 bases at V and 5 bases at J, with 11 bases in the middle. The CDR3: CASSYSRAGYQPQHF. In DNA form, the CDR3 reads TGTGCCAGCAGTTACTCGAGGGCAGGGTATCAGCCCCAGCATTTT.

The chain employs TRBV7-9 and TRBJ2-7; 16 bases fit TRBD2. CDR3 size: 17 residues. Germline trimming cut 6 bases from V and 0 bases from J; bases unmatched to any gene: 5. The V gene's germline CDR1 is SEHNR and CDR2 FQNEAQ (reference sequence). The CDR3 sequence is CASRPGLAGGTSYEQYF. In DNA form, the CDR3 reads TGTGCCAGCAGACCGGGACTAGCGGGAGGGACCTCCTACGAGCAGTACTTC.

The chain employs TRBV2 and TRBJ2-5, with 11 positions matching TRBD2. The DNA end is a closer match to TRBJ2-7, so the J assignment may be wrong. The CDR3 has 18 amino acids. Germline V CDR1 and CDR2: SNHLY, FYNNEI. CDR3 loop: CASSVNQLAGVGGYEQYF. The DNA for the CDR3 is TGTGCCAGCAGTGTAAACCAACTAGCGGGAGTGGGGGGCTACGAGCAGTACTTC.